The source of this TCR beta chain is a study of cytomegalovirus exposure and HLA in healthy donors. Study-level background: Drawn from HLA-typed donors, tens of millions of unique TCRs were held in an early data release.

Note on this clone: Its matching antigen is unknown.

Germline assignment: CDR1 MNHEY and CDR2 SMNVEV (reference sequence). After removal of 4 bases from V and 2 bases from J, the junction contained 7 bases not matched to a gene. There are 16 residues in the CDR3. 60 Vbeta and 13 Jbeta primers were used in PCR. Authors' data handling: Later, tens of millions of unique TCR beta chains were counted in an analysis, and roughly 11 million of them were shared. Generated by immunoSEQ multiplex PCR, the TCRdb table keeps only in-frame clones and is missing some. D and trimming were read from the DNA, whereas the V and J calls and clone size are those reported in that table. The repertoire table contains 100,000 to 150,000 clones. Study observations and caveats: Common viral pathogens seemed, in a later analysis, to connect with several of the most significant clusters. An assumption of roughly uniform sequencing depth across donors underlay the presence/absence analyses.

The sequenced sample consisted of PBMCs. This sequence originates from a young man in good health and CMV-seronegative. The V gene is TRBV27, the J gene TRBJ2-7, with 11 bases aligning to TRBD2. Here the CDR3 reads CASSSRGSGGAYEQYF. Written as DNA, the CDR3 is TGTGCCAGCAGTTCCCGGGGTAGCGGGGGGGCCTACGAGCAGTACTTC.